This TCR beta chain was sequenced for a study of blood T cell repertoires in COVID-19. Study background: Researchers got acute and convalescent COVID-19 samples from the United States, Italy and Spain. Sources were T cells, B-cell-depleted T cells, or PBMCs; the material itself was cDNA or gDNA.

The V end lost 5 bases, the J end lost 4 bases, and 14 bases lay between the germline ends. The CDR3 is 14 amino acids. Germline V lookup: CDR1 MNHEY, CDR2 SVGAGI. Only in-frame clones appear in the TCRdb table, and some are missing; sequencing was by immunoSEQ multiplex PCR. The data hold 25,000 to 30,000 clones, with around nine tenths observed a single time. This sequence joins TRBV6-5 and TRBJ1-2; a possible D gene is TRBD1 (6 bases). Material: peripheral blood. The receptor comes from a man aged 70 or older with active COVID-19. The CDR3: CASSRQEGRYGYTF. The DNA for the CDR3 is TGTGCCAGCAGTCGACAGGAAGGCCGCTATGGCTACACCTTC.